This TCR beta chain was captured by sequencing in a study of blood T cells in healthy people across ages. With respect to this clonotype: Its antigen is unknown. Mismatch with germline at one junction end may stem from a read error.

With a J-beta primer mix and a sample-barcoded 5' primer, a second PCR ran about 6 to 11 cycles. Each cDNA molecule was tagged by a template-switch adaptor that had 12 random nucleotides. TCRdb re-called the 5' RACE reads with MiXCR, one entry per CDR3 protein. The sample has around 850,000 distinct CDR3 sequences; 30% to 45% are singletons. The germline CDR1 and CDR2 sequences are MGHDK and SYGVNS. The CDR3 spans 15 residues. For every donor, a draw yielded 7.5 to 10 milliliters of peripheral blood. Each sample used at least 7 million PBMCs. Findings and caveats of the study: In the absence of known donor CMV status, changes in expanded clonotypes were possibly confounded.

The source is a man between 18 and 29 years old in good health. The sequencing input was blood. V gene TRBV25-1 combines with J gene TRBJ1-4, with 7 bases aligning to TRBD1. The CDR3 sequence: CASSEDRLVNEELFF. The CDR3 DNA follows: TGTGCCAGCAGTGAGGACAGGCTAGTTAATGAAGAACTGTTTTTT.